The clone carrying this T cell receptor (beta chain) was counted only a few times. In the source study's methods: Nucleated cell number was recorded as an estimate derived from reference gene primer amplification. Sequencing was performed with immunoSEQ multiplex PCR; in TCRdb, only in-frame clones are kept and a portion is missing. D and trimming come from the DNA, and the V and J calls and clone size come from that table. The repertoire consists of 200,000 to 300,000 clones, with about nine tenths occurring once and the leading ten covering about 4%. This sample is part of a study of blood T cell repertoires in COVID-19. As for the study in general: COVID-19 samples from acute and convalescent phases originated in the United States, Italy and Spain. From T cells, B-cell-depleted T cells, or PBMCs came the material, which was cDNA or gDNA.

V lost 5 bases to trimming and J lost 7 bases, with 6 bases between them. CDR3 length equals 12 residues. Germline V lookup: CDR1 MNHEY, CDR2 SMNVEV (reference sequence). The receptor was isolated from a man in his fifties or sixties who had recovered from COVID-19. Sequenced sample: peripheral blood. V and J are TRBV27 and TRBJ1-6; D not resolved. CDR3 DNA: TGTGCCAGCAGTCACGGGAATTCACCCCTCCACTTT. It yields the protein CASSHGNSPLHF.